What follows is one TCR beta chain and its context. Its target is unknown. The V gene lost 4 bases and the J gene lost 8 bases, with 17 bases spanning the gap. The CDR3 has 14 residues. CDR1 is ENHRY and CDR2 is SYGVKD in the germline V gene. Patients with autoimmune history or systemic immunosuppression were excluded. This table comes from immunoSEQ multiplex PCR, and its TCRdb copy is limited to in-frame clones, with some not included. Of tens of thousands of clones listed, around 89% were seen once; the top ten hold approximately 0.98%. The data stem from a study of OX40 agonist ivuxolimab in advanced cancers. Overall study: Patients got intravenous ivuxolimab at 0.01 to 10 mg/kg every 2 weeks. General study results and limits: Both blood CD4+ and CD8+ T cells showed clonal growth by week 6 at 0.1 to 3.0 mg/kg.

The chain uses TRBV10-3 and TRBJ1-1; D unclear. The source of this sequence is an adult with an advanced solid tumor such as melanoma, head and neck, liver or kidney cancer. Sample: CD4+ or CD8+ T cells sorted from blood, taken in a trial of the OX40 agonist ivuxolimab. DNA of the CDR3: TGTGCCATCAGTGGTGGGCAGGTTATAACCGAAGCTTTCTTT. The encoded protein is CAISGGQVITEAFF.